This entry is about one TCR beta chain. Its antigen is unidentified. The CDR3 is 13 residues long. The V gene lost 5 bases and the J gene lost 3 bases, with 11 bases spanning the gap. Germline V gene lookup returns CDR1 MNHNY and CDR2 SVGAGI (reference sequence). Unique molecular identifiers were carried by the TCR beta cDNA libraries. cDNA molecules numbering about half a million came from roughly 1 to 10 million T cells. Each CDR3 protein gets one entry after TCRdb re-called the PCR reads with MiXCR. The repertoire holds 450,000 to 700,000 distinct CDR3 sequences, 40% to 50% seen once, with under 2% in the top ten. The data were obtained in a study of post-analysis software for immune sequencing data. About the study: Recorded disease courses covered relapsing-remitting, secondary progressive and progressive-relapsing multiple sclerosis. Some patients had no subtype annotation. Study results and limitations: Patients used five TRBV segments, including TRBV5-6, TRBV5-1 and TRBV20-1, more often than controls.

Sequencing was done on a sample of blood. The V call is TRBV6-6, the J call TRBJ2-7; D perhaps matches TRBD1 (6 bases). The clonotype comes from a girl aged 10 to 17 with multiple sclerosis. Here the CDR3 reads CASSRTAVYEQYF. The DNA for the CDR3 is TGTGCCAGCAGTCGGACAGCGGTCTACGAGCAGTACTTC.